This T cell receptor (beta chain) was recovered during a study of cytomegalovirus exposure and HLA in healthy donors. In the PCR, 60 Vbeta and 13 Jbeta primers were used. The repertoire was sequenced with immunoSEQ multiplex PCR; TCRdb's copy has only in-frame clones and lacks some. The sample holds 60,000 to 65,000 clones. CDR3 length: 13 amino acids. The V gene lost 7 bases and the J gene lost 5 bases, with 14 bases spanning the gap. Germline lookup yields CDR1 MGHDK and CDR2 SYGVNS. Specimen: PBMCs. This chain links TRBV25-1 with TRBJ1-1, with TRBD1 as a possible D gene (6 bases). The TCR sequence derives from a woman aged 18 to 35 in good health and CMV-seronegative. The CDR3 region has the DNA TGTGCCAGCATGGCGGGGGGCTGGACTGAAGCTTTCTTT. Protein sequence: CASMAGGWTEAFF.